The clone carrying this T cell receptor (beta chain) was counted many times. Its antigen is as yet unknown. By quantitative 5'-RACE with molecular barcodes, the TCR beta libraries were made. TCRdb analysed the 5' RACE reads with MiXCR anew, one entry per CDR3 protein. The sample lists roughly 230,000 distinct CDR3 sequences, roughly 8.2% occurring once. This CDR3 comprises 15 residues. This sample is drawn from a study of CD8 T cells in ankylosing spondylitis. General study points: Certain motif variants had earlier been reported in reactive arthritis synovial fluid and blood. Reportedly, matched ankylosing spondylitis synovial fluid was significantly enriched for disease-linked clones. In peripheral blood, disease-linked CD8+ clones occurred at relatively low frequencies.

This sequence joins TRBV12-1 and TRBJ2-2. TRBV12-1 is assigned pseudogene status. The source material was blood, either unsorted or a sorted T cell fraction (not recorded which). This TCR derives from a female donor with ankylosing spondylitis or in good health (not recorded which). The CDR3 DNA sequence: TGTGCCAGCACCGCATTGGACGGAACCACCGGGGAGCTGTTTTTT. Residues: CASTALDGTTGELFF.